This TCR beta chain comes out of a study of blood T cell repertoires in COVID-19. This clone was counted once. The table came from immunoSEQ multiplex PCR; TCRdb's copy has only in-frame clones and leaves some out. This sample has 55,000 to 90,000 clones, with more than 90% found just once. In germline, CDR1 is SGHTA, CDR2 FQGNSA. Trimming removed 6 bases at V and 4 bases at J, with 9 bases between. The CDR3 is 12 residues long. The clonotype originates from a human donor with active COVID-19. The donor label of this sample is uncertain. Material: peripheral blood. V usage is TRBV7-2 and J usage is TRBJ2-5, with D unresolved. CDR3 DNA: TGTGCCAGCAGTCCCGGTCGAGAGACCCAGTACTTC. As protein: CASSPGRETQYF.